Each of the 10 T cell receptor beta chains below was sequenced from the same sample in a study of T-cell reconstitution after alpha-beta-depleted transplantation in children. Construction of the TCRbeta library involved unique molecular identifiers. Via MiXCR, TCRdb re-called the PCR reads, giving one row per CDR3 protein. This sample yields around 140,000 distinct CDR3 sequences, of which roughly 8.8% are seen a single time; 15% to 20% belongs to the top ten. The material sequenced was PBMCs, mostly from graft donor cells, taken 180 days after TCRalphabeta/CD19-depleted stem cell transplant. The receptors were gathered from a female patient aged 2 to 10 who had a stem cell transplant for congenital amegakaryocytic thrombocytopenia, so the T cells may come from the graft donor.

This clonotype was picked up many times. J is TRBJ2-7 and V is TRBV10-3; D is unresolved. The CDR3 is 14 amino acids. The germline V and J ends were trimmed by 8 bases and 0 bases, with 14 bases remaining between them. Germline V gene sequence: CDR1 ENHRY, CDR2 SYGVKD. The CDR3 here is CAIQDPGHSYEQYF. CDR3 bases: TGTGCCATCCAGGACCCCGGGCACTCCTACGAGCAGTACTTC.

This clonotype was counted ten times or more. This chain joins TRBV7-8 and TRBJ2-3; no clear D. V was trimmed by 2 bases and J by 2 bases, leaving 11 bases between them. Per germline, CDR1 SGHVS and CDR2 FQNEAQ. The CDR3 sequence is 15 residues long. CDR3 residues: CASSLITYHTDTQYF. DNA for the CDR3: TGTGCCAGCAGCTTAATAACCTATCACACAGATACGCAGTATTTT.

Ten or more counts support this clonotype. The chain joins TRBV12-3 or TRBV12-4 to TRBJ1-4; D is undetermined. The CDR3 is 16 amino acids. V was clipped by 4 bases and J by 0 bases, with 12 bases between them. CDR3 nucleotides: TGTGCCAGCAGTTCTTTGGGTAGAGCAACTAATGAAAAACTGTTTTTT. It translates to CASSSLGRATNEKLFF.

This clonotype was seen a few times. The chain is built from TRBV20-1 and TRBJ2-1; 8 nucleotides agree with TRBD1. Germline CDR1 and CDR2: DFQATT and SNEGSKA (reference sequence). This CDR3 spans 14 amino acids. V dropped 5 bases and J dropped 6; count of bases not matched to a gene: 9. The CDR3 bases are TGCAGTGCTCGCGGCGGGACAGGTACCAATGAGCAGTTCTTC. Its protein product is CSARGGTGTNEQFF.

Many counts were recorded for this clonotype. CDR3: CSALSGTGRTDTQYF. The CDR3 DNA reads as TGCAGTGCTCTCTCCGGGACAGGCCGCACAGATACGCAGTATTTT. The chain employs TRBV20-1 and TRBJ2-3; 8 bases agree with TRBD1. The ends lost 5 bases at V and 1 base at J; junction bases unmatched: 8. There are 15 residues in the CDR3. Germline V CDR1 and CDR2: DFQATT, SNEGSKA (reference sequence).

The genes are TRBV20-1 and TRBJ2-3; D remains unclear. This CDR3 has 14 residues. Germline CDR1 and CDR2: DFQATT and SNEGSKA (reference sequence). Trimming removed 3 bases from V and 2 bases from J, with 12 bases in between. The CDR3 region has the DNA TGCAGTGCTAGCCCGGAGCGAACCACAGATACGCAGTATTTT. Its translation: CSASPERTTDTQYF.

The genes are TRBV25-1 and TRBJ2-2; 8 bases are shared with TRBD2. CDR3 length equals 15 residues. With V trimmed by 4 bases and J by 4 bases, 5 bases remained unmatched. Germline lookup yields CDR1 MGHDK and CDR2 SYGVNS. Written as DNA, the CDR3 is TGTGCCAGCAGTGGGCTAGCGGGCATCACCGGGGAGCTGTTTTTT. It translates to CASSGLAGITGELFF.

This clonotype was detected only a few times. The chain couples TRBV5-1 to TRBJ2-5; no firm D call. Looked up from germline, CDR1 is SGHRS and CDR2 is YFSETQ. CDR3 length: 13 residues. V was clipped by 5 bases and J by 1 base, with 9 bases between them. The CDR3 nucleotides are TGCGCCAGCAGTCCGCTTGTCCAAGAGACCCAGTACTTC. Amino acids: CASSPLVQETQYF.

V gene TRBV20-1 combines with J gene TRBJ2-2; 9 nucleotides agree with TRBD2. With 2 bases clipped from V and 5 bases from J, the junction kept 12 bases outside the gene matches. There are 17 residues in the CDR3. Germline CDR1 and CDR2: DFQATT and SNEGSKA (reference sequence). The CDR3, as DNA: TGCAGTGCTAGACAGGGATTAGCGGGAGAGTCAACCGGGGAGCTGTTTTTT. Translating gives CSARQGLAGESTGELFF.

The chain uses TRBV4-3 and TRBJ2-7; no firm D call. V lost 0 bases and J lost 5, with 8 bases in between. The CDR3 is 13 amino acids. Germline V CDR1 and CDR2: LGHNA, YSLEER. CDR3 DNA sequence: TGCGCCAGCAGCCAAGATCGAAGTAACGAGCAGTACTTC. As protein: CASSQDRSNEQYF.